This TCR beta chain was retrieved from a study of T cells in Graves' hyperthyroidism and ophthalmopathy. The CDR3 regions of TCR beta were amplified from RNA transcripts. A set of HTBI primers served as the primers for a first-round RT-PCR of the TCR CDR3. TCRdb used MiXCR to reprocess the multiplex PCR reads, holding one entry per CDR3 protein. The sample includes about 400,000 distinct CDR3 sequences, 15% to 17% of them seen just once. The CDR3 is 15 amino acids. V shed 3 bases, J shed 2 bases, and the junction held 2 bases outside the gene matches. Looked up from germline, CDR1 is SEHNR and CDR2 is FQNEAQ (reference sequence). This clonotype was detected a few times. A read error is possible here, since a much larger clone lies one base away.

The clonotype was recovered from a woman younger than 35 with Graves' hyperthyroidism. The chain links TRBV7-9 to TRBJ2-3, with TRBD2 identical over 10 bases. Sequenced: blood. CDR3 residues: CASSFTSGITDTQYF. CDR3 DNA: TGTGCCAGCAGCTTTACTAGCGGGATCACAGATACGCAGTATTTT.